Shown below are 21 T cell receptor beta chains from a single sample sequenced in a study of blood T cell repertoires in COVID-19. TCRdb's table, derived via immunoSEQ multiplex PCR, lists solely in-frame clones and lacks some. The table has roughly 69,000 clones, around three quarters seen once; the top ten hold 4% to 5.5%. Sample: peripheral blood. The source of these receptors is a human donor in a cohort sampled during active COVID-19.

The CDR3, as DNA: TGTGCCAGCAGCGTAGCCGGGACAATCAACTATGGCTACACCTTC. Translating gives CASSVAGTINYGYTF. The chain has TRBV25-1 and TRBJ1-2; TRBD1 might be the D (6 bases). This CDR3 has 15 amino acids. Germline CDR1 and CDR2: MGHDK and SYGVNS. The germline V and J ends were trimmed by 6 bases and 2 bases, with 16 bases remaining between them.

This clone was observed once. V is TRBV19 and J is TRBJ2-7; TRBD2 is a possible D gene (6 bases). The germline V gene encodes CDR1 LNHDA and CDR2 SQIVND (reference sequence). The CDR3 has 14 amino acids. Between the trimmed V and J ends, which lost 4 bases and 3 bases, there was a span of 13 bases. CDR3: CASSRRQGLYEQYF. CDR3 sequence (DNA): TGTGCCAGTAGTAGGCGGCAGGGACTCTACGAGCAGTACTTC.

The rearrangement joins TRBV5-5 to TRBJ2-3, with 8 bases that match TRBD2. V dropped 3 bases and J dropped 1; count of bases not matched to a gene: 1. Germline CDR1 SGHKS, CDR2 YYEKEE (reference sequence). The CDR3 has 14 residues. CDR3 sequence reads: CASSWRGGTDTQYF. The CDR3 DNA follows: TGTGCCAGCAGCTGGCGGGGGGGCACAGATACGCAGTATTTT.

The chain employs TRBV5-5 and TRBJ2-5; 13 bases agree with TRBD2. V was pared by 4 bases and J by 7 bases, with 4 bases of the junction left unmatched. CDR1 SGHKS and CDR2 YYEKEE come from the germline V gene (reference sequence). There are 14 residues in the CDR3. The CDR3 sequence: CASSEGLAGWTQYF. DNA of the CDR3: TGTGCCAGCAGCGAGGGACTAGCGGGGTGGACCCAGTACTTC.

The chain carries TRBV4-1 and TRBJ1-6; the match to TRBD1 covers 7 bases. In germline, CDR1 is MGHRA, CDR2 YSYEKL. Trimming removed 4 bases from V and 5 bases from J; junction bases left unmatched: 5. The CDR3 loop spans 15 amino acids. The CDR3 sequence is CASSPGGGNNSPLHF. The CDR3 bases are TGCGCCAGCAGCCCCGGAGGGGGCAATAATTCACCCCTCCACTTT.

CDR3 sequence: CASSGGGEETQYF. In DNA, the CDR3 is TGCGCCAGCAGCGGCGGGGGAGAGGAGACCCAGTACTTC. The J gene is TRBJ2-5, the V gene TRBV5-1; 7 positions match TRBD2. Germline V gene data show CDR1 as SGHRS and CDR2 as YFSETQ. J gave up 5 bases and V 4 bases, and 5 bases lay outside the gene matches. This CDR3 spans 13 amino acids.

The chain couples TRBV4-1 to TRBJ2-7; TRBD2 matches at 8 bases. After removal of 5 bases from V and 6 bases from J, the junction contained 15 bases not matched to a gene. CDR3 length: 16 amino acids. Germline V lookup: CDR1 MGHRA, CDR2 YSYEKL. CDR3 protein: CASSTNSGTRLGEQYF. The CDR3, as DNA: TGCGCCAGCAGCACGAACTCCGGGACTAGGTTAGGCGAGCAGTACTTC.

This clone has more than one count but fewer than ten. The chain combines TRBV19 with TRBJ1-2; the D gene is possibly TRBD1 (5 bases). This CDR3 contains 16 residues. V shed 5 bases and J shed 5 bases, with 21 bases lying between them. The germline gives CDR1 LNHDA, CDR2 SQIVND (reference sequence). CDR3 in DNA: TGTGCCAGTAGTTCCCTCGACAGTACTGCCATTTATGGCTACACCTTC. This sequence encodes CASSSLDSTAIYGYTF.

This clone was observed a handful of times. V and J are TRBV7-2 and TRBJ2-3; D is uncertain. The V end lost 2 bases, the J end lost 5 bases, and 8 bases lay between the germline ends. Per germline, CDR1 SGHTA and CDR2 FQGNSA. The CDR3 contains 13 residues. CDR3 nucleotides: TGTGCCAGCAGCTTACCTGTGTTAGATACGCAGTATTTT. The encoded protein is CASSLPVLDTQYF.

J is TRBJ2-7 and V is TRBV3-1 (or the pseudogene TRBV3-2), with 12 bases aligning to TRBD1. Germline assignment: CDR1 LGHDT and CDR2 YNNKEL (reference sequence). The CDR3 is 16 residues long. Trimming cost V 4 bases and J 7 bases; bases outside gene matches: 11. CDR3 in amino acids: CASSRTPGTGGGEQYF. The CDR3 DNA follows: TGTGCCAGCAGCCGGACCCCCGGGACAGGGGGCGGGGAGCAGTACTTC.

This clone was found once. The chain couples TRBV28 to TRBJ1-3; no definite D call. The CDR3 covers 12 residues. V lost 4 bases to trimming and J lost 6 bases, with 7 bases between them. Germline CDR1 reads MDHEN; CDR2 reads SYDVKM. Here the CDR3 reads CASSSPSNTIYF. CDR3 coding DNA: TGTGCCAGCAGTTCCCCTTCAAACACCATATATTTT.

This clone was detected a few times. The chain links TRBV9 to TRBJ2-1, with 9 bases that match TRBD1. Looked up from germline, CDR1 is SGDLS and CDR2 is YYNGEE. The CDR3 covers 15 residues. Losses at the gene ends were 1 base for V and 7 bases for J; bases not matched to a gene: 6. This CDR3 reads CASSVWDRASNEQFF. As DNA, the CDR3 is TGTGCCAGCAGCGTATGGGACAGGGCTTCTAATGAGCAGTTCTTC.

The chain combines TRBV2 with TRBJ1-5; no definite D call. The germline V and J ends were trimmed by 4 bases and 6 bases, with 10 bases remaining between them. Germline V gives CDR1 SNHLY, CDR2 FYNNEI. The CDR3 is made up of 13 amino acids. The CDR3 reads CASSASGIQPQHF. The CDR3 DNA sequence: TGTGCCAGCAGTGCCTCGGGTATTCAGCCCCAGCATTTT.

This chain uses TRBV29-1 with TRBJ1-2; tentatively, D is TRBD1 (5 bases). Trimming pared 6 bases from V and 8 bases from J, leaving 13 bases between. The length of the CDR3 is 11 residues. CDR1 and CDR2 from the germline V gene are SQVTM and ANQGSEA. The CDR3 nucleotides are TGCAGCGTAGGGGCTAAGGACGGCTACACCTTC. This encodes CSVGAKDGYTF. Combining the CDR3 with reference TRBV29-1 and TRBJ1-2 gives the whole variable domain SAVISQKPSRDICQRGTSLTIQCQVDSQVTMMFWYRQQPGQSLTLIATANQGSEATYESGFVIDKFPISRPNLTFSTLTVSNMSPEDSSIYLCSVGAKDGYTFGSGTRLTVV.

The J gene is TRBJ2-1, the V gene TRBV7-3; 8 nucleotides align to TRBD2. Trimming at V came to 5 bases and at J to 3 bases, leaving 6 bases not matched to a gene. The germline gives CDR1 SGHTA, CDR2 FQGTGA. CDR3 length: 15 residues. The CDR3 loop reads CASSLQRGSYNEQFF. CDR3 in DNA: TGTGCCAGCAGCCTCCAGCGGGGGAGCTACAATGAGCAGTTCTTC. The variable domain in full, with the rest retrieved from reference TRBV7-3 and TRBJ2-1, is GAGVSQTPSNKVTEKGKYVELRCDPISGHTALYWYRQSLGQGPEFLIYFQGTGAADDSGLPNDRFFAVRPEGSVSTLKIQRTERGDSAVYLCASSLQRGSYNEQFFGPGTRLTVL.

This chain uses TRBV27 with TRBJ2-1; D is possibly TRBD2 (7 bases). Germline V gives CDR1 MNHEY, CDR2 SMNVEV (reference sequence). Trimming took 6 bases from V and 6 from J, leaving 15 bases between them. The CDR3 sequence is 14 residues long. The CDR3 here is CASRKGGGTNEQFF. The CDR3 bases are TGTGCCAGCAGAAAGGGAGGGGGGACCAATGAGCAGTTCTTC.

This chain joins TRBV5-1 and TRBJ1-4; 7 bases fit TRBD1. The CDR3 extends over 14 amino acids. Unmatched junction bases numbered 5, after V lost 4 bases and J lost 5 bases. CDR1 and CDR2 from the germline V gene are SGHRS and YFSETQ. CDR3 DNA sequence: TGCGCCAGCAGCGAGGGACAGCGCAATGAAAAACTGTTTTTT. Translating it yields CASSEGQRNEKLFF.

The rearrangement uses TRBV6-5 and TRBJ1-2; tentative D call: TRBD1 (6 bases). The CDR3 has 14 amino acids. V lost 6 bases to trimming and J lost 8 bases, with 19 bases between them. CDR1 is MNHEY, CDR2 SVGAGI, per germline. The CDR3 region is CASRKDGQGSGYTF. The CDR3 DNA sequence: TGTGCCAGCAGAAAAGACGGTCAGGGGAGCGGCTACACCTTC.

The chain carries TRBV30 and TRBJ2-7; 8 nucleotides line up with TRBD1. After removal of 4 bases from V and 0 bases from J, the junction contained 5 bases not matched to a gene. This CDR3 spans 14 amino acids. The germline V gene has CDR1 GTSNPN and CDR2 SVGIG (reference sequence). The CDR3 loop is CAWKVTGGSYEQYF. The CDR3 nucleotides read TGTGCCTGGAAAGTAACAGGGGGCTCCTACGAGCAGTACTTC. The complete variable domain, with remaining parts taken from reference TRBV30 and TRBJ2-7, reads SQTIHQWPATLVQPVGSPLSLECTVEGTSNPNLYWYRQAAGRGLQLLFYSVGIGQISSEVPQNLSASRPQDRQFILSSKKLLLSDSGFYLCAWKVTGGSYEQYFGPGTRLTVT.

The chain uses TRBV7-9 and TRBJ1-1, with 10 bases that match TRBD1. V shed 3 bases, J shed 6 bases, and the junction held 4 bases outside the gene matches. CDR1 and CDR2 from the germline V gene are SEHNR and FQNEAQ (reference sequence). The CDR3 sequence is 14 residues long. The CDR3 DNA reads as TGTGCCAGCAGCTTCCCCGGGACAGGGGCTGAAGCTTTCTTT. Its translation is CASSFPGTGAEAFF.

This clone was recorded once. This CDR3 is CASRVAGGPGEQFF. CDR3 bases: TGTGCCAGCAGGGTAGCGGGGGGGCCCGGTGAGCAGTTCTTC. The J gene is TRBJ2-1, the V gene TRBV2; 11 nucleotides agree with TRBD2. This CDR3 region has 14 residues. Unmatched junction bases numbered 7, after V lost 6 bases and J lost 9 bases. Germline CDR1 and CDR2: SNHLY and FYNNEI.